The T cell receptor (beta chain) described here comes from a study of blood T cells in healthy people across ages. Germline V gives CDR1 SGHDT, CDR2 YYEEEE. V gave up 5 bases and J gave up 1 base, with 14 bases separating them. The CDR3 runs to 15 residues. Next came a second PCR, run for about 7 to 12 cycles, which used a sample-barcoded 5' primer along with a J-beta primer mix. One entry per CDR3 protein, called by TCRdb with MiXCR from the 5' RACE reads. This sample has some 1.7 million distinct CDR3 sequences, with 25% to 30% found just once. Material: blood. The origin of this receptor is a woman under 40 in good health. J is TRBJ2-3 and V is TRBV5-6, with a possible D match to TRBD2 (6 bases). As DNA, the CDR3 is TGTGCCAGCAGATGGCGGGGAGCCCGCACAGATACGCAGTATTTT. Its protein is CASRWRGARTDTQYF. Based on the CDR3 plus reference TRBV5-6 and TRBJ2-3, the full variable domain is DAGVTQSPTHLIKTRGQQVTLRCSPKSGHDTVSWYQQALGQGPQFIFQYYEEEERQRGNFPDRFSGHQFPNYSSELNVNALLLGDSALYLCASRWRGARTDTQYFGPGTRLTVL.